The entry below gives a single T cell receptor beta chain sequence along with its context. Its antigen is undetermined. This sample was taken from a study of blood T cells in healthy people across ages. Whole-study findings and limits: Diversity of TCR beta per million T cells declined in a roughly linear way with age.

Extraction of total RNA produced a minimum of 5 micrograms from each sample. Combining a sample-barcoded 5' primer with a J-beta primer mix, a second PCR ran for 7 to 11 cycles. From the 5' RACE reads, TCRdb called clonotypes with MiXCR, one entry per CDR3 protein. The profile covers about 1,000,000 distinct CDR3 sequences, with more than 40% appearing a single time and 18% taken by the ten largest. This clonotype was sampled from a woman in her sixties or seventies in good health. The specimen sequenced was blood.

CDR3 amino acids: CASSPNLPGQGLQETQYF. CDR3 DNA sequence: TGTGCCAGCAGCCCTAATCTTCCGGGACAGGGTCTTCAAGAGACCCAGTACTTC. The V gene is TRBV3-1, the J gene TRBJ2-5, with 9 bases fitting TRBD1. The CDR3 spans 18 residues. Germline-derived CDR1 and CDR2 are LGHDT and YNNKEL (reference sequence). V lost 4 bases to trimming and J lost 2 bases; unmatched junction nucleotides: 14.